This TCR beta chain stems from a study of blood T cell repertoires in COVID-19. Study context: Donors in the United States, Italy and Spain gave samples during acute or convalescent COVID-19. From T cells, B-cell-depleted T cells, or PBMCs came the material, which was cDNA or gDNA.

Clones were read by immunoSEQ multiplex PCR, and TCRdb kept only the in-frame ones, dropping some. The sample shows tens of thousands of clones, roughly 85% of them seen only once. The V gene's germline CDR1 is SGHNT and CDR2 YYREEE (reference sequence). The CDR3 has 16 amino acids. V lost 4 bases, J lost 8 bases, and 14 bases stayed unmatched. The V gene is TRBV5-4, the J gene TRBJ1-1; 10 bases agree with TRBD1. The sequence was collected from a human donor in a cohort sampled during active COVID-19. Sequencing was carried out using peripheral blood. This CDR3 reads CASSPRTGGLVSEAFF. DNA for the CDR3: TGTGCCAGCAGCCCCAGGACAGGGGGTCTCGTCAGCGAAGCTTTCTTT. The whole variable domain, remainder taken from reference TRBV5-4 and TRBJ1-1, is ETGVTQSPTHLIKTRGQQVTLRCSSQSGHNTVSWYQQALGQGPQFIFQYYREEENGRGNFPPRFSGLQFPNYSSELNVNALELDDSALYLCASSPRTGGLVSEAFFGQGTRLTVV.